This T cell receptor beta chain was sequenced during a study of cytomegalovirus exposure and HLA in healthy donors. A remark on this clone: Its antigen is unidentified.

The study ran its PCR with 60 Vbeta and 13 Jbeta primers. Assay: immunoSEQ multiplex PCR; the TCRdb copy retains only in-frame clones and omits some. This table has fewer than 45,000 clones, over 60% appearing once. This CDR3 contains 12 residues. Germline assignment: CDR1 SGHRS and CDR2 YFSETQ. V was clipped by 9 bases and J by 3 bases, with 12 bases between them. Overall study results and limits: The authors reported that TCR beta sequences could predict HLA-A and HLA-B alleles. These predictions were accurate for most subjects in the first cohort. Later on, an analysis found that several of the most significant clusters appeared to be linked to common viral pathogens, which included parvovirus B19. The authors later found HLA-associated TCR beta chains more clonally expanded than equally common others.

The clonotype was recovered from a middle-aged man in good health and CMV-seronegative. The sample taken for sequencing was PBMCs. The genes are TRBV5-1 and TRBJ1-2, with D possibly matching TRBD1 (6 bases). CDR3 amino acids: CATSPGDYGYTF. As DNA, the CDR3 is TGCGCCACCTCGCCAGGGGACTATGGCTACACCTTC.